The 10 T cell receptor beta chains below come from one sample, sequenced in a study of T cells in Graves' hyperthyroidism and ophthalmopathy. Template material for amplifying TCR beta CDR3 regions consisted of RNA transcripts. The TCR CDR3 was amplified in a first-round RT-PCR using the HTBI primer set. MiXCR, applied by TCRdb to the multiplex PCR reads, yields one record per CDR3 protein. The top ten clones hold about 8.9% of a sample with roughly 840,000 distinct CDR3 sequences, 38% of them seen once. Sequenced sample: blood. These receptors were collected from a man younger than 35 with Graves' hyperthyroidism.

The chain is built from TRBV10-3 and TRBJ2-1; TRBD1 is a possible D gene (5 bases). CDR1 is ENHRY, CDR2 SYGVKD, per germline. The V end was cut by 3 bases, the J end by 6 bases, with 12 bases between. The CDR3 covers 14 residues. The CDR3: CAISEGDGVNEQFF. The CDR3, as DNA: TGTGCCATCAGTGAAGGGGATGGGGTCAATGAGCAGTTCTTC.

The chain joins TRBV29-1 to TRBJ1-2, with D perhaps TRBD1 (5 bases). This CDR3 contains 13 residues. Trimming took 3 bases from V and 5 from J, leaving 13 bases between them. Germline CDR1 SQVTM, CDR2 ANQGSEA. CDR3: CSVEGQGLYGYTF. In nucleotides, the CDR3 is TGCAGCGTTGAGGGCCAGGGCCTATATGGCTACACCTTC.

J is TRBJ2-7 and V is TRBV29-1; 7 bases are a match to TRBD2. Per the germline V gene, CDR1 is SQVTM and CDR2 is ANQGSEA. V was pared by 7 bases and J by 5 bases, with 17 bases of the junction left unmatched. The CDR3 runs to 15 residues. CDR3 DNA: TGCAGCGCCAGCAGCCGGGGAGGGAGGGTCCACGAGCAGTACTTC. This translates into CSASSRGGRVHEQYF.

CDR3 residues: CASSVGALGANVLTF. DNA of the CDR3: TGTGCCAGCAGCGTTGGGGCGTTGGGGGCCAACGTCCTGACTTTC. This chain uses TRBV9 with TRBJ2-6, with a possible D match to TRBD1 (5 bases). This CDR3 spans 15 amino acids. Trimming cost V 2 bases and J 4 bases, with 10 bases left between them. CDR1 and CDR2 (germline): SGDLS, YYNGEE.

V is TRBV7-6 and J is TRBJ1-6, with 7 bases matching TRBD1. With 6 bases clipped from V and 7 bases from J, the junction kept 6 bases outside the gene matches. The CDR3 has 14 residues. The V gene's germline CDR1 is SGHVS and CDR2 FNYEAQ. CDR3 amino acids: CASSYGTENSPLHF. CDR3 in DNA: TGTGCCAGCAGTTACGGGACAGAAAATTCACCCCTCCACTTT.

V is TRBV10-3 and J is TRBJ1-4, with 10 nucleotides matching TRBD1. Germline CDR1 reads ENHRY; CDR2 reads SYGVKD. This CDR3 region has 13 residues. V trimming: 10 bases; J trimming: 7 bases; junction bases outside the gene matches: 6. The CDR3 DNA follows: TGTGCCAGCCTGGGACAGGGGTCTGAAAAACTGTTTTTT. Translation gives CASLGQGSEKLFF.

This clonotype has at least ten counts. The chain combines TRBV20-1 with TRBJ1-1; the D is unclear. Germline CDR1 is DFQATT and CDR2 is SNEGSKA (reference sequence). V was trimmed by 8 bases and J by 3 bases, leaving 7 bases between them. The CDR3 loop spans 10 amino acids. The CDR3 nucleotides are TGCAGTCTTTTGGACACTGAAGCTTTCTTT. Encoded protein: CSLLDTEAFF.

The table lists this clonotype with many counts. V usage is TRBV2 and J usage is TRBJ2-5; D gene ambiguous. This CDR3 has 12 amino acids. V was shortened by 3 bases and J by 6 bases, with 8 bases between the two germline ends. CDR1 and CDR2 from the germline V gene are SNHLY and FYNNEI. The DNA for the CDR3 is TGTGCCAGCAGTGATATAGGGAAGACCCAGTACTTC. This sequence encodes CASSDIGKTQYF.

This clonotype showed up many times. V usage is TRBV7-9 and J usage is TRBJ1-1; no definite D call. Germline V CDR1 and CDR2: SEHNR, FQNEAQ (reference sequence). V was clipped by 1 base and J by 3 bases, with 6 bases between them. CDR3 length equals 13 residues. As DNA, the CDR3 is TGTGCCAGCAGCTTAGATGGGCACACTGAAGCTTTCTTT. Protein sequence: CASSLDGHTEAFF.

Only a few counts were recorded for this clonotype. The chain is built from TRBV5-4 and TRBJ1-1; TRBD1 matches 7 bases. CDR1 and CDR2 (germline): SGHNT, YYREEE (reference sequence). V dropped 4 bases and J dropped 10; count of bases not matched to a gene: 10. The CDR3 contains 13 residues. This CDR3 is CASSPEGAGVAFF. The CDR3 DNA follows: TGTGCCAGCAGCCCCGAGGGGGCAGGTGTAGCTTTCTTT.